The clone carrying this T cell receptor beta chain has a count of ten or more. The antigen remains undetermined. These data come from a study of regulatory T cells in long-lasting Graves disease. Germline values: CDR1 SNHLY, CDR2 FYNNEI. Trimming removed 6 bases from V and 2 bases from J; junction bases left unmatched: 7. The CDR3 length is 15 residues. Time point: persistent/refractory GD, antithyroid drugs over 5 years with positive TRAb. After RNA was extracted from PBMCs, the TCR library was made from it. A peripheral blood sample, 7 to 9 milliliters in volume, was drawn into EDTA tubes. Through Arm-PCR of CDR3 regions and iRepertoire HTBI primers, TCR beta libraries were built. Per the study methods: Samples revealed 62 TRBV and over twelve TRBJ segments. TCRdb passed the multiplex PCR reads through MiXCR, listing each CDR3 protein once. The V and J calls reflect TCRdb's pipeline rather than the authors' work. The repertoire has roughly 500,000 distinct CDR3 sequences, roughly 21% of them found once; the top ten carry less than 9%.

Points from the study as a whole: The researchers studied only peripheral blood, not thyroid tissue.

The V call is TRBV2, the J call TRBJ1-5; 7 nucleotides match TRBD1. The sequence was collected from a female donor with Graves disease. Material: peripheral blood mononuclear cells (PBMCs), obtained when the disease was refractory, from a patient treated with antithyroid drugs. The CDR3 spells CASSMTGYGNQPQHF. Written as DNA, the CDR3 is TGTGCCAGCAGCATGACAGGGTATGGCAATCAGCCCCAGCATTTT.